This T cell receptor (beta chain) emerged from a study of blood T cell repertoires in COVID-19. Study as a whole: Whether acute or convalescent, the COVID-19 samples came from the United States, Italy and Spain. PBMCs, B-cell-depleted T cells, or T cells were the source of the cDNA or gDNA that made up the material.

Generated by immunoSEQ multiplex PCR, the TCRdb table keeps only in-frame clones and is missing some. The sample contains about 480,000 clones, around 87% of which appear only once. Recovery meant two consecutive negative NP/OP PCR tests, professional clearance, or resolved symptoms. V gave up 7 bases and J gave up 5 bases; unmatched junction bases: 5. There are 14 residues in the CDR3. From germline, CDR1 is SQVTM and CDR2 ANQGSEA. The sequenced sample consisted of PBMCs or T cells enriched from blood (not recorded which). The chain recombines TRBV29-1 with TRBJ2-5, with TRBD2 identical over 15 bases. This clonotype originated in a woman in her thirties or forties who had recovered from COVID-19. The CDR3 spells CSAVGLAGGETQYF. The CDR3 coding sequence is TGCAGCGCTGTGGGACTAGCGGGAGGTGAGACCCAGTACTTC.